These 23 T cell receptor beta chains share one sample of origin, sequenced in a study of blood T cell repertoires in COVID-19. Method: immunoSEQ multiplex PCR; TCRdb's copy keeps in-frame clones and lacks some. The profile shows 50,000 to 60,000 clones, around 85% of them singletons. The sequencing input was peripheral blood. Receptors originate from a human donor in a cohort sampled during active COVID-19.

The chain joins TRBV6-5 to TRBJ2-1; a weak D match, TRBD1 (5 bases). The V end lost 4 bases, the J end lost 5 bases, and 12 bases lay between the germline ends. The CDR3 consists of 14 residues. Germline CDR1 MNHEY, CDR2 SVGAGI. The CDR3 region is CASSWTHGNNEQFF. The CDR3 DNA reads as TGTGCCAGCAGTTGGACACATGGGAACAATGAGCAGTTCTTC.

The chain links TRBV27 to TRBJ1-5; D is undetermined. The CDR3 runs to 13 residues. Germline values: CDR1 MNHEY, CDR2 SMNVEV (reference sequence). Deletions cut 2 bases from V and 7 bases from J, with 9 bases between. The CDR3, as DNA: TGTGCCAGCAGTTTAGCCAGGAACCAGCCCCAGCATTTT. Residues: CASSLARNQPQHF.

The CDR3 DNA is TGTGCCAGCAGTGCGGGGACAGGGGTCGGCAAAAACATTCAGTACTTC. It encodes CASSAGTGVGKNIQYF. The chain couples TRBV6-1 to TRBJ2-4, with 10 bases lining up with TRBD1. Trimming cost V 4 bases and J 3 bases; bases outside gene matches: 6. Per the germline V gene, CDR1 is MNHNS and CDR2 is SASEGT. The CDR3 contains 16 residues.

The chain carries TRBV4-3 and TRBJ1-6; D unclear. Germline V gene data show CDR1 as LGHNA and CDR2 as YSLEER. V was trimmed by 0 bases and J by 5 bases, leaving 17 bases between them. The CDR3 has 18 amino acids. CDR3 sequence (DNA): TGCGCCAGCAGCCAAGAAAGGCAGGCTCAGCTCAATAATTCACCCCTCCACTTT. Its protein is CASSQERQAQLNNSPLHF.

A word on this clone: At one end, the junction sequence differs from germline, possibly due to a read error. V and J are TRBV28 and TRBJ2-7; 7 positions match TRBD2. CDR1 MDHEN and CDR2 SYDVKM come from the germline V gene. The length of the CDR3 is 13 residues. CDR3 nucleotide sequence: TGTGCCAGCAGTTTAAGTGGGAGGGAGGGTAAAAACTTC. Its translation is CASSLSGREGKNF.

The CDR3 coding sequence is TGCAGTGCTAGTGGGGGCGGGGACTCACCCCTCCACTTT. Translated, it gives CSASGGGDSPLHF. The chain uses TRBV20-1 and TRBJ1-6; weak D call: TRBD1 (6 bases). CDR1 and CDR2 from the germline V gene are DFQATT and SNEGSKA (reference sequence). Trimming pared 3 bases from V and 10 bases from J, leaving 13 bases between. The CDR3 loop spans 13 amino acids.

V gene TRBV18 combines with J gene TRBJ2-1; the match to TRBD1 covers 8 bases. V lost 0 bases, J lost 6 bases, and 10 bases stayed unmatched. Looked up from germline, CDR1 is KGHSH and CDR2 is LQKENI. The CDR3 contains 17 residues. The CDR3 DNA sequence: TGTGCCAGCTCACCACCGAGCAGGGGGCAACGGATCAATGAGCAGTTCTTC. As protein: CASSPPSRGQRINEQFF.

V usage is TRBV7-2 and J usage is TRBJ2-3; 14 bases align to TRBD2. The V and J ends lost 0 bases and 1 base, in that order; junction bases with no gene match: 12. This CDR3 has 21 residues. Per the germline V gene, CDR1 is SGHTA and CDR2 is FQGNSA. The DNA for the CDR3 is TGTGCCAGCAGCTTAGCGGTGGTTGGGGGACTAGCGGGAGACGGCACAGATACGCAGTATTTT. Its protein is CASSLAVVGGLAGDGTDTQYF.

V and J are TRBV9 and TRBJ1-2, with TRBD1 as a possible D gene (6 bases). Germline loops: CDR1 SGDLS, CDR2 YYNGEE. Trimming left V 7 bases short and J 2 bases short, with 9 bases between. The CDR3 is 12 amino acids. CDR3 nucleotide sequence: TGTGCCAGCGCAGGGGACAACTATGGCTACACCTTC. Its translation is CASAGDNYGYTF.

The gene calls are TRBV6-5 and TRBJ2-5; D uncertain. There are 14 residues in the CDR3. Per the germline V gene, CDR1 is MNHEY and CDR2 is SVGAGI. V was pared by 2 bases and J by 1 base, with 8 bases between. The CDR3 DNA follows: TGTGCCAGCAGTTACGGGCAGTTCCAAGAGACCCAGTACTTC. Residues: CASSYGQFQETQYF.

The chain links TRBV29-1 to TRBJ2-7; 8 bases are a match to TRBD1. The CDR3 covers 13 residues. The J segment lost 3 bases and the V segment lost 2 bases, leaving 3 bases of the junction unmatched. Germline V gene lookup returns CDR1 SQVTM and CDR2 ANQGSEA. The CDR3 loop is CSVEFGTGYEQYF. CDR3 coding DNA: TGCAGCGTTGAATTTGGGACAGGCTACGAGCAGTACTTC.

The chain recombines TRBV7-2 with TRBJ2-3; perhaps TRBD2 as D (5 bases). Per germline, CDR1 SGHTA and CDR2 FQGNSA. The CDR3 spans 12 residues. The V gene lost 1 base and the J gene lost 9 bases, with 8 bases spanning the gap. CDR3: CASSLGAGTQYF. CDR3 coding DNA: TGTGCCAGCAGCTTAGGCGCGGGCACGCAGTATTTT.

This chain joins TRBV27 and TRBJ1-2; a possible D gene is TRBD1 (6 bases). The germline gives CDR1 MNHEY, CDR2 SMNVEV (reference sequence). V was clipped by 6 bases and J by 7 bases, with 18 bases between them. This CDR3 spans 14 amino acids. The CDR3 reads CASRPGQGIGGYTF. The DNA for the CDR3 is TGTGCCAGCAGACCGGGACAAGGGATTGGTGGCTACACCTTC.

The rearrangement uses TRBV9 and TRBJ2-7; perhaps TRBD1 as D (6 bases). V dropped 3 bases and J dropped 3 bases, with 13 bases sitting between them. This CDR3 is built from 14 residues. The germline gives CDR1 SGDLS, CDR2 YYNGEE. As DNA, the CDR3 is TGTGCCAGCAGCGCCGAACCAGGGGTCTACGAGCAGTACTTC. Translated: CASSAEPGVYEQYF.

The rearrangement links TRBV19 to TRBJ1-1; TRBD1 matches 8 bases. This CDR3 region has 12 residues. With 6 bases clipped from V and 6 bases from J, the junction kept 3 bases outside the gene matches. The germline gives CDR1 LNHDA, CDR2 SQIVND (reference sequence). The CDR3 loop reads CASRDRDAEAFF. As DNA, the CDR3 is TGTGCCAGTAGGGACAGGGATGCTGAAGCTTTCTTT.

This clone was counted between two and nine times. This chain uses TRBV7-9 with TRBJ1-1; TRBD1 might be the D (6 bases). V was cut by 1 base and J by 3 bases, with 9 bases left in between. The CDR3 sequence is 14 residues long. CDR1 is SEHNR and CDR2 is FQNEAQ in the germline V gene (reference sequence). The CDR3 DNA is TGTGCCAGCAGCTTAGGGGAGGGGGACACTGAAGCTTTCTTT. This codes for CASSLGEGDTEAFF. Complete variable domain (other parts from reference TRBV7-9 and TRBJ1-1): DTGVSQNPRHKITKRGQNVTFRCDPISEHNRLYWYRQTLGQGPEFLTYFQNEAQLEKSRLLSDRFSAERPKGSFSTLEIQRTEQGDSAMYLCASSLGEGDTEAFFGQGTRLTVV.

This clone was counted only a few times. The chain links TRBV19 to TRBJ2-7; D gene ambiguous. The germline V and J ends were trimmed by 3 bases and 7 bases, with 13 bases remaining between them. This CDR3 comprises 13 residues. The germline V gene encodes CDR1 LNHDA and CDR2 SQIVND (reference sequence). DNA for the CDR3: TGTGCCAGTAGTATTAATCGCGCCGAGGAGCAGTACTTC. The encoded protein is CASSINRAEEQYF.

A single count supports this clone. The CDR3 sequence is CASSQSRHQPQHF. Here the CDR3 DNA reads TGTGCCAGCAGCCAATCTAGACATCAGCCCCAGCATTTT. The J gene is TRBJ1-5, the V gene TRBV4-2; D remains ambiguous. Trimming left V 2 bases short and J 5 bases short, with 7 bases between. Germline CDR1 reads LGHNA; CDR2 reads YNFKEQ. CDR3 size: 13 residues.

V and J are TRBV6-5 and TRBJ2-1; tentative D call: TRBD2 (6 bases). The CDR3 covers 16 residues. V gave up 2 bases and J gave up 5 bases, with 16 bases separating them. Germline values: CDR1 MNHEY, CDR2 SVGAGI. CDR3 DNA: TGTGCCAGCAGTTACCCCCCTGGGGGGAGTAACAATGAGCAGTTCTTC. It is translated as CASSYPPGGSNNEQFF.

The chain carries TRBV27 and TRBJ2-7, with D unclear. V was pared by 7 bases and J by 9 bases, with 22 bases between. Germline V gene sequence: CDR1 MNHEY, CDR2 SMNVEV (reference sequence). The CDR3 sequence is 14 residues long. CDR3 nucleotides: TGTGCCAGCACCTTACCCCCAAAACGCCCGGGGCAGTACTTC. It translates to CASTLPPKRPGQYF.

This clone was seen a few times. Other DNA sequences within the sample encode an identical CDR3. The chain couples TRBV3-1 (or the pseudogene TRBV3-2) to TRBJ2-7; 8 bases align to TRBD2. CDR3 length equals 15 residues. The germline V gene has CDR1 LGHDT and CDR2 YNNKEL (reference sequence). The V segment lost 1 base and the J segment 4 bases; nucleotides outside the gene matches: 6. The CDR3 DNA reads TGTGCCAGCAGCCAAGGAGGGACTAGTGCTTACGAGCAGTACTTC. Translated, it gives CASSQGGTSAYEQYF.

Regarding this clone: The junction does not match germline at one end; this may be a read error. The rearrangement uses TRBV30 and TRBJ1-2; no firm D call. Germline V gene lookup returns CDR1 GTSNPN and CDR2 SVGIG (reference sequence). CDR3 length: 11 amino acids. CDR3 in DNA: TGTGCCTGGAGGGTAGGCCCGGGAGACAACTTC. Its translation: CAWRVGPGDNF. The full variable domain, its missing parts supplied by reference TRBV30 and TRBJ1-2, is SQTIHQWPATLVQPVGSPLSLECTVEGTSNPNLYWYRQAAGRGLQLLFYSVGIGQISSEVPQNLSASRPQDRQFILSSKKLLLSDSGFYLCAWRVGPGDNFGSGTRLTVV.

V usage is TRBV7-2 and J usage is TRBJ1-4, with D possibly being TRBD1 (6 bases). Germline loops: CDR1 SGHTA, CDR2 FQGNSA. The germline V and J ends were trimmed by 2 bases and 8 bases, with 9 bases remaining between them. This CDR3 region has 13 residues. The CDR3 reads CASSLSQGEKLFF. CDR3 sequence (DNA): TGTGCCAGCAGCTTAAGTCAGGGGGAAAAACTGTTTTTT.